Below, 25 T cell receptor beta chains from the same sample are listed, as sequenced in a study of blood T cell repertoires in COVID-19. TCRdb's copy holds only in-frame clones and misses some; the assay was immunoSEQ multiplex PCR. This table holds roughly 150,000 clones, around 90% found once. Material: peripheral blood. These receptors came from a human donor in a cohort sampled during active COVID-19.

The rearrangement joins TRBV28 to TRBJ1-5, with D maybe TRBD1 (6 bases). Germline CDR1 MDHEN, CDR2 SYDVKM. CDR3 length: 12 residues. Trimming took off 8 bases at V and 5 bases at J, with 10 bases between the two ends. CDR3 sequence: CASWYRDQPQHF. In nucleotides, the CDR3 is TGTGCCAGCTGGTACAGGGATCAGCCCCAGCATTTT.

CDR3 DNA sequence: TGTGCCAGCAGCTACGGACTAGCGGGGGTTCAAAGCTCCTACAATGAGCAGTTCTTC. It is translated as CASSYGLAGVQSSYNEQFF. V and J are TRBV7-2 and TRBJ2-1; 13 bases match TRBD2. Germline V gene sequence: CDR1 SGHTA, CDR2 FQGNSA. Unmatched junction bases numbered 9, after V lost 4 bases and J lost 0 bases. CDR3 size: 19 residues.

The genes are TRBV9 and TRBJ1-4; 8 nucleotides align to TRBD1. CDR1 is SGDLS, CDR2 YYNGEE, per germline. The V segment lost 4 bases and the J segment 14 bases; nucleotides outside the gene matches: 10. This CDR3 has 13 amino acids. CDR3 sequence (DNA): TGTGCCAGCAGCCCACCACAGGGGGAGCACCTGTTTTTT. The encoded protein is CASSPPQGEHLFF.

In this sample, this clone turned up once. V and J are TRBV18 and TRBJ1-1; possible D gene TRBD1, 5 bases. Germline CDR1 and CDR2: KGHSH and LQKENI. There are 18 residues in the CDR3. The V and J ends lost 1 base and 4 bases respectively, with 22 bases between them. CDR3 DNA: TGTGCCAGCTCACCACAACCCATCTATAACGACAGCCCCACTGAAGCTTTCTTT. The encoded protein is CASSPQPIYNDSPTEAFF. Full variable domain (outside the CDR3, taken from reference TRBV18 and TRBJ1-1): NAGVMQNPRHLVRRRGQEARLRCSPMKGHSHVYWYRQLPEEGLKFMVYLQKENIIDESGMPKERFSAEFPKEGPSILRIQQVVRGDSAAYFCASSPQPIYNDSPTEAFFGQGTRLTVV.

The chain has TRBV9 and TRBJ1-2; D is perhaps TRBD1 (5 bases). Trimming took off 0 bases at V and 8 bases at J, with 20 bases between the two ends. The CDR3 runs to 16 residues. CDR1 and CDR2 from the germline V gene are SGDLS and YYNGEE. DNA for the CDR3: TGTGCCAGCAGCGTAGAAGTTGTGGGGCGAGCGCGGGGCTACACCTTC. Translating it yields CASSVEVVGRARGYTF.

The genes are TRBV5-6 and TRBJ2-1; D uncertain. Germline assignment: CDR1 SGHDT and CDR2 YYEEEE. Trimming took 1 base from V and 2 from J, leaving 4 bases between them. The CDR3 is 13 residues long. CDR3 bases: TGTGCCAGCAGCTTGTTAGCCTACAATGAGCAGTTCTTC. Translating gives CASSLLAYNEQFF. Variable domain in full (rest from reference TRBV5-6 and TRBJ2-1): DAGVTQSPTHLIKTRGQQVTLRCSPKSGHDTVSWYQQALGQGPQFIFQYYEEEERQRGNFPDRFSGHQFPNYSSELNVNALLLGDSALYLCASSLLAYNEQFFGPGTRLTVL.

The chain recombines TRBV2 with TRBJ1-2, with D possibly TRBD1 on 5 matching bases. The germline V gene has CDR1 SNHLY and CDR2 FYNNEI. V gave up 3 bases and J gave up 4 bases, with 12 bases separating them. The CDR3 consists of 14 residues. In DNA, the CDR3 is TGTGCCAGCAGTGAGGCCCAGGGAGGCTATGGCTACACCTTC. As protein: CASSEAQGGYGYTF. The complete variable domain, with remaining parts taken from reference TRBV2 and TRBJ1-2, reads EPEVTQTPSHQVTQMGQEVILRCVPISNHLYFYWYRQILGQKVEFLVSFYNNEISEKSEIFDDQFSVERPDGSNFTLKIRSTKLEDSAMYFCASSEAQGGYGYTFGSGTRLTVV.

The rearrangement joins TRBV3-1 (or the pseudogene TRBV3-2) to TRBJ2-5; 7 bases are a match to TRBD2. Per germline, CDR1 LGHDT and CDR2 YNNKEL (reference sequence). This CDR3 is built from 17 residues. J lost 4 bases, V lost 0 bases, and 11 bases had no gene match. The CDR3 loop reads CASSQDGLADLRETQYF. The DNA for the CDR3 is TGTGCCAGCAGCCAAGACGGGCTAGCGGACCTACGAGAGACCCAGTACTTC.

The V call is TRBV7-9, the J call TRBJ1-5, with D maybe TRBD1 (5 bases). Germline V CDR1 and CDR2: SEHNR, FQNEAQ (reference sequence). V was trimmed by 1 base and J by 6 bases, leaving 10 bases between them. CDR3 length equals 14 residues. CDR3 region: CASSLGGVSQPQHF. In DNA form, the CDR3 reads TGTGCCAGCAGCTTAGGGGGGGTTAGTCAGCCCCAGCATTTT.

A note on this clone: Other DNA sequences in this specimen translate into the identical CDR3. The V call is TRBV9, the J call TRBJ2-2, with TRBD2 identical over 8 bases. After removal of 4 bases from V and 5 bases from J, the junction contained 7 bases not matched to a gene. The CDR3 contains 15 residues. Germline V CDR1 and CDR2: SGDLS, YYNGEE. The CDR3 reads CASSTPAGGTGELFF. CDR3 nucleotide sequence: TGTGCCAGCAGCACCCCCGCGGGGGGAACCGGGGAGCTGTTTTTT.

This rearrangement joins TRBV28 to TRBJ2-7; D perhaps matches TRBD2 (5 bases). Between the trimmed V and J ends, which lost 6 bases and 6 bases, there was a span of 18 bases. Germline CDR1 and CDR2: MDHEN and SYDVKM. CDR3 size: 14 residues. CDR3 sequence (DNA): TGTGCCAGCAGCCCAGGACCGCTGGAGGTCGAGCAGTACTTC. Protein: CASSPGPLEVEQYF.

The gene calls are TRBV11-2 and TRBJ1-2, with D possibly being TRBD1 (6 bases). The CDR3 is 14 amino acids. Looked up from germline, CDR1 is SGHAT and CDR2 is FQNNGV. V was clipped by 3 bases and J by 0 bases, with 8 bases between them. The CDR3 is CASSFRGSNYGYTF. CDR3 in DNA: TGTGCCAGCAGCTTCAGGGGTTCTAACTATGGCTACACCTTC.

The CDR3: CAWSGLAGGFGSYNEQFF. CDR3 DNA: TGTGCCTGGAGTGGACTAGCGGGGGGATTTGGGTCCTACAATGAGCAGTTCTTC. J is TRBJ2-1 and V is TRBV30; the match to TRBD2 covers 13 bases. CDR3 length: 18 residues. Germline V gene lookup returns CDR1 GTSNPN and CDR2 SVGIG (reference sequence). Trimming cost V 1 base and J 1 base; bases outside gene matches: 7.

The chain uses TRBV5-6 and TRBJ2-1; 10 nucleotides agree with TRBD2. This CDR3 spans 15 amino acids. After removal of 2 bases from V and 8 bases from J, the junction contained 7 bases not matched to a gene. Germline-derived CDR1 and CDR2 are SGHDT and YYEEEE. The CDR3, as DNA: TGTGCCAGCAGCTTTTTGAGCGGGGGGGCCTATGAGCAGTTCTTC. As protein: CASSFLSGGAYEQFF.

The DNA for the CDR3 is TGTGCCAGCAGCGTACCGACAGGGGATGCTGACACCGGGGAGCTGTTTTTT. Translated: CASSVPTGDADTGELFF. The rearrangement joins TRBV9 to TRBJ2-2; TRBD1 matches 8 bases. CDR1 is SGDLS, CDR2 YYNGEE, per germline. The CDR3 covers 17 residues. With 1 base clipped from V and 3 bases from J, the junction kept 8 bases outside the gene matches.

V and J are TRBV7-3 and TRBJ2-7; 10 bases agree with TRBD2. Trimming removed 1 base from V and 4 bases from J; junction bases left unmatched: 10. The germline gives CDR1 SGHTA, CDR2 FQGTGA. The CDR3 has 17 amino acids. The CDR3 DNA follows: TGTGCCAGCAGCTTAAGCCCAACTTCTAGCGGGGGTTACGAGCAGTACTTC. Translated, it gives CASSLSPTSSGGYEQYF.

The chain recombines TRBV5-4 with TRBJ1-1; D gene uncertain. This CDR3 region has 12 residues. V shed 0 bases and J shed 7 bases, with 7 bases lying between them. Germline assignment: CDR1 SGHNT and CDR2 YYREEE (reference sequence). The CDR3 coding sequence is TGTGCCAGCAGCTTGGATGGCGGTGAAGCTTTCTTT. This encodes CASSLDGGEAFF. The whole variable domain, remainder taken from reference TRBV5-4 and TRBJ1-1, is ETGVTQSPTHLIKTRGQQVTLRCSSQSGHNTVSWYQQALGQGPQFIFQYYREEENGRGNFPPRFSGLQFPNYSSELNVNALELDDSALYLCASSLDGGEAFFGQGTRLTVV.

The rearrangement links TRBV5-4 to TRBJ2-1; 12 bases align to TRBD2. Germline V lookup: CDR1 SGHNT, CDR2 YYREEE (reference sequence). The CDR3 is 17 residues long. The junction had 12 bases not matched to a gene; V was cut back by 3 bases and J by 8 bases. The CDR3 DNA is TGTGCCAGCAGCTCCGACCCACTAGCGGGAGGAAACTATGAGCAGTTCTTC. Protein: CASSSDPLAGGNYEQFF.

The chain links TRBV5-1 to TRBJ1-1; D gene unclear. With 4 bases removed from V and 1 base from J, the gap between germline ends came to 14 bases. This CDR3 has 15 residues. CDR1 and CDR2 from the germline V gene are SGHRS and YFSETQ. This chain's CDR3 is CASSLQTVPNTEAFF. CDR3 DNA sequence: TGCGCCAGCAGCCTGCAAACAGTTCCGAACACTGAAGCTTTCTTT.

About this clone itself: The junction departs from germline at one end; a sequencing error may be responsible. V is TRBV28 and J is TRBJ2-7, with no clear D. The CDR3 runs to 13 residues. Germline V gene data show CDR1 as MDHEN and CDR2 as SYDVKM. The CDR3 here is CASSLSRFYSKNF. CDR3 in DNA: TGTGCCAGCAGTTTGTCTAGATTCTACTCTAAAAACTTC.

V and J are TRBV6-2 or TRBV6-3 and TRBJ1-6, with D tentatively TRBD1 (6 bases). With 3 bases removed from V and 7 bases from J, the gap between germline ends came to 16 bases. Germline lookup yields CDR1 MNHEY and CDR2 SVGEGT. This CDR3 spans 16 amino acids. The CDR3: CASSYTVQGLNSPLHF. The CDR3 region has the DNA TGTGCCAGCAGTTATACAGTTCAGGGGCTCAATTCACCCCTCCACTTT.

J is TRBJ2-7 and V is TRBV5-1; 8 nucleotides agree with TRBD2. V lost 0 bases to trimming and J lost 3 bases; unmatched junction nucleotides: 5. CDR1 SGHRS and CDR2 YFSETQ come from the germline V gene. The CDR3 totals 15 residues. CDR3 amino acids: CASSLGTSKNYEQYF. CDR3 in DNA: TGCGCCAGCAGCTTGGGGACTAGCAAGAACTACGAGCAGTACTTC.

The chain employs TRBV7-9 and TRBJ2-3, with 7 bases identical to TRBD1. V lost 5 bases to trimming and J lost 6 bases; unmatched junction nucleotides: 5. Germline V gene sequence: CDR1 SEHNR, CDR2 FQNEAQ (reference sequence). The CDR3 loop spans 13 amino acids. CDR3 residues: CASSPKGADTQYF. The CDR3 DNA reads as TGTGCCAGCAGCCCCAAGGGGGCTGATACGCAGTATTTT.

The rearrangement joins TRBV7-9 to TRBJ2-7; D unresolved. From germline, CDR1 is SEHNR and CDR2 FQNEAQ (reference sequence). Trimming removed 5 bases from V and 6 bases from J, with 14 bases in between. CDR3 size: 13 residues. The CDR3 sequence: CASSPTAPSEQYF. DNA of the CDR3: TGTGCCAGCAGCCCTACTGCTCCTTCCGAGCAGTACTTC.

The chain employs TRBV30 and TRBJ2-5; maybe TRBD2 (5 bases). The CDR3 is made up of 14 amino acids. The V and J ends lost 3 bases and 5 bases respectively, with 16 bases between them. Germline V gene lookup returns CDR1 GTSNPN and CDR2 SVGIG (reference sequence). CDR3: CAWSGLGLVETQYF. In DNA, the CDR3 is TGTGCCTGGAGCGGACTCGGGCTAGTGGAGACCCAGTACTTC.